The rows below give T cell receptor beta chains drawn from one sample of a study of blood T cell repertoires in COVID-19. Some clones are missing from TCRdb's copy, which holds only in-frame ones; the method was immunoSEQ multiplex PCR. The table includes 300,000 to 400,000 clones, about 90% detected once. Input material: peripheral blood. These receptor sequences come from a woman aged 18 to 35 who had recovered from COVID-19. The conserved cysteine and the conserved F or W are not part of the CDR3 here. Expanded clones get a size class; other rows say once, few or many, or leave the size out.

>.|TRBV30|TRBJ1-1
AWSVTGRTEAF
>few|TRBV25-1|TRBJ1-2
ASQTRTGGGYT
>once|TRBV5-1|TRBJ1-4
ASSLYGTGSEKLF
>.|TRBV28|TRBJ1-2
ASSLNGGLGGYT
>.|TRBV4-3|TRBJ1-4
ASSQGLGATNEKLF
>.|TRBV6-1|TRBJ1-4
ASSESGVNEKLF
>.|TRBV5-1|TRBJ1-1
ASSLASGGVSGALMNTEAF
>.|TRBV5-4|TRBJ2-5
ASSFGQQETQY
>.|TRBV4-3|TRBJ1-2
ASSQDRNRGRGYT
>few|TRBV6-6|TRBJ2-1
ASSYPPEYNEQF
>.|TRBV10-3|TRBJ2-3
AIGTERGSTDTQY
>.|TRBV12-5|TRBJ2-4
ASSRGVNIQY
>.|TRBV6-5|TRBJ2-2
ASSPGQGVAGELF
>.|TRBV15|TRBJ1-5
ATSRSRTASNQPQH
>once|TRBV6-5|TRBJ1-1
ASSYFSGFTEAF
>.|TRBV5-1|TRBJ1-3
ASSLMTVAARTLSGNTIY
>once|TRBV6-6|TRBJ2-2
ASSPTGPGELF
>.|TRBV27|TRBJ2-1
ASSSGVVNEQF
>.|TRBV18|TRBJ2-3
ASSYPTGLGDTDTQY
>.|TRBV7-9|TRBJ1-5
ASSLGWDRGTHQPQH
>.|TRBV7-6|TRBJ2-3
ASSGRGGFTQY
>once|TRBV30|TRBJ1-5
AWRESLGQGSNQPQH
>.|TRBV5-1|TRBJ2-3
ASRTSGSTDTQY
>.|TRBV5-1|TRBJ2-1
ASSLGQGARSYNEQF
>.|TRBV4-3|TRBJ2-1
ASSQIGISSYNEQF
>.|TRBV27|TRBJ2-3
ASKILAGADTQY
>.|TRBV30|TRBJ2-3
AWSAGTGTTDTQY
>.|TRBV30|TRBJ1-6
AWSLRPNSPLH
>once|TRBV7-8|TRBJ1-3
ASSERGPSGNTIY
>.|TRBV9|TRBJ2-3
ASSVEPTSGRKQY
>.|TRBV5-4|TRBJ1-1
ASSLAGHTEAF
>.|TRBV4-1|TRBJ1-1
ASSRRGLVVEAF
>.|TRBV4-3|TRBJ2-1
ASSQDLVGRTGYEQF
>.|TRBV7-2|TRBJ2-4
ASGTSGGAVKNIQY
>.|TRBV29-1|TRBJ2-5
SVEDRAIQETQY
>once|TRBV7-8|TRBJ2-4
ASSPGGEAYVAKNIQY
>.|TRBV7-9|TRBJ2-3
ASSAAGPDTQY
>.|TRBV5-8|TRBJ2-1
ASSFRTGSSEQF
>.|TRBV11-2|TRBJ2-5
ASSSGLAGETQY
>.|TRBV7-2|TRBJ2-1
ASSLDGTSGSSSYNEQF
>.|TRBV10-3|TRBJ1-3
AISDDTAFSGNTIY
>once|TRBV2|TRBJ2-1
ASSETSAYNEQF
>.|TRBV13|TRBJ2-3
ASSPTSTDTQY
>.|TRBV19|TRBJ2-3
ASSIMRLGLAGRTSTDTQY
>.|TRBV4-1|TRBJ2-1
ASSQVASGRPYNEQF
>.|TRBV9|TRBJ1-2
ASSVDRQGYGYT
>.|TRBV18|TRBJ1-1
ASSPTLRLNTEAF
>.|TRBV21-1|TRBJ2-5
ASSKAGLAGGGETQY
>.|TRBV29-1|TRBJ1-1
SVIRQGANTEAF
>.|TRBV19|TRBJ1-5
ASTPQRFQPQH
>.|TRBV11-2|TRBJ2-5
ASRYGTSGSGETQY
>.|TRBV7-9|TRBJ1-4
ASSSDRLDEKLF
>.|TRBV24-1|TRBJ1-2
ATSPEGADYGYT
>.|TRBV19|TRBJ2-1
ASSMGDRVGNEQF